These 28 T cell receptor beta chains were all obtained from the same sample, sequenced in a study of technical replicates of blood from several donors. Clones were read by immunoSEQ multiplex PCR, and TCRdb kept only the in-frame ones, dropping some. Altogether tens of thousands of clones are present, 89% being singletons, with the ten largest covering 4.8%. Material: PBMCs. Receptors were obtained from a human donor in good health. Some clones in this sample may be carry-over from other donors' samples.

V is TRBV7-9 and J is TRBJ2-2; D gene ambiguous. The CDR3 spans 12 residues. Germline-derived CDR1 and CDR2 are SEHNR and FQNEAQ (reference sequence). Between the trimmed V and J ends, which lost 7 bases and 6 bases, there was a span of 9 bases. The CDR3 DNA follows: TGTGCCAGCATCGAAACACCCGGGGAGCTGTTTTTT. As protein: CASIETPGELFF.

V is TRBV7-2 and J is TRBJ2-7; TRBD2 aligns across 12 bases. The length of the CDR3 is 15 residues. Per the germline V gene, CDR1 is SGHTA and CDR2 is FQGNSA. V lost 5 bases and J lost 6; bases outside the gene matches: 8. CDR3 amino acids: CASSTRLAGAFEQYF. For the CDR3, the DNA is TGTGCCAGCAGCACCCGACTAGCGGGGGCCTTCGAGCAGTACTTC.

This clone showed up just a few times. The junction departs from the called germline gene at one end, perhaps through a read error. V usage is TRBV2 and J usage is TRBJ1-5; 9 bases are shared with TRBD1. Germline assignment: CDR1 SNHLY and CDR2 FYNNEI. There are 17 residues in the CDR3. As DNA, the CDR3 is TGTGCCAGCAGTAAAGCGTGGGGACAGGGCAGGAATCAGCCCCAGCATTTT. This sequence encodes CASSKAWGQGRNQPQHF.

CDR3 in DNA: TGCAGCGCCCAGCGGGGGGGCATGAATGAGCAGTTCTTC. It codes for CSAQRGGMNEQFF. The gene calls are TRBV29-1 and TRBJ2-1, with 10 bases fitting TRBD2. V gave up 7 bases and J gave up 7 bases; unmatched junction bases: 7. This CDR3 has 13 residues. CDR1 and CDR2 from the germline V gene are SQVTM and ANQGSEA.

CDR3 sequence: CASSLGEWPQVEQYF. CDR3 DNA: TGTGCCAGCAGCTTGGGAGAATGGCCCCAGGTCGAGCAGTACTTC. This chain connects TRBV5-6 to TRBJ2-7, with D hard to call. CDR3 size: 15 residues. V was cut by 0 bases and J by 6 bases, with 16 bases left in between. Germline V gives CDR1 SGHDT, CDR2 YYEEEE.

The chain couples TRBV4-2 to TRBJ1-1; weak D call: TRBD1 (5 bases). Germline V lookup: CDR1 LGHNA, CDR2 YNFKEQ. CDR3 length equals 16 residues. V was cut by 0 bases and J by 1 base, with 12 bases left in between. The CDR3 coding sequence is TGTGCCAGCAGCCAAGACATCGGGGGACGGAACACTGAAGCTTTCTTT. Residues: CASSQDIGGRNTEAFF.

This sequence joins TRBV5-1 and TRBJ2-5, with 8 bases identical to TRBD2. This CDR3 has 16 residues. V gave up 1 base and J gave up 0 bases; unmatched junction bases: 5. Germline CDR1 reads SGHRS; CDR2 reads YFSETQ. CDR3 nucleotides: TGCGCCAGCAGCTTGCAACGGGGGGGGTACCAAGAGACCCAGTACTTC. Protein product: CASSLQRGGYQETQYF.

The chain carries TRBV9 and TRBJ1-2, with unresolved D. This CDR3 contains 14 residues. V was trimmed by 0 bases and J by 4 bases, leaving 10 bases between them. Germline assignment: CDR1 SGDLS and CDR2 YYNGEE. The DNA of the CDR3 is TGTGCCAGCAGCGTAGCCGCACTCCCCTATGGCTACACCTTC. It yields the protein CASSVAALPYGYTF.

CDR3 in amino acids: CASSQDVGLAGGRSYNEQFF. The CDR3 DNA sequence: TGCGCCAGCAGCCAAGATGTGGGACTAGCGGGAGGTCGGTCCTACAATGAGCAGTTCTTC. The rearrangement uses TRBV4-3 and TRBJ2-1; TRBD2 matches at 15 bases. J was trimmed by 1 base and V by 0 bases; bases with no gene match: 7. This CDR3 comprises 20 residues. The germline gives CDR1 LGHNA, CDR2 YSLEER.

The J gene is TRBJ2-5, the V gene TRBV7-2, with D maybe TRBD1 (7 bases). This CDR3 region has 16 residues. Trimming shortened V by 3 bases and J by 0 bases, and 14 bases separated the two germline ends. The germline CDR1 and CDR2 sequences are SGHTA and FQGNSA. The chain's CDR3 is CASSFGGQSNQETQYF. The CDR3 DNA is TGTGCCAGCAGCTTCGGGGGACAGAGCAACCAAGAGACCCAGTACTTC. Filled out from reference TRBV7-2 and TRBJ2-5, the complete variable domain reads GAGVSQSPSNKVTEKGKDVELRCDPISGHTALYWYRQSLGQGLEFLIYFQGNSAPDKSGLPSDRFSAERTGGSVSTLTIQRTQQEDSAVYLCASSFGGQSNQETQYFGPGTRLLVL.

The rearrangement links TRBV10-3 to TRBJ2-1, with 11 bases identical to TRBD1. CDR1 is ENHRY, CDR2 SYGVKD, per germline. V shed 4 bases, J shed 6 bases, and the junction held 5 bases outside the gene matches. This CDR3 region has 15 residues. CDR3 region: CAISGGTGGVNEQFF. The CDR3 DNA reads TGTGCCATCAGTGGCGGGACAGGGGGTGTCAATGAGCAGTTCTTC.

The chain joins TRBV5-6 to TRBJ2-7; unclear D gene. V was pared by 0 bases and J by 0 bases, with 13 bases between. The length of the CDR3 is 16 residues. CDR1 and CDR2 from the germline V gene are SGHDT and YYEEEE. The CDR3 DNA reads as TGTGCCAGCAGCTTGGGACCGGCGGAGAGCTCCTACGAGCAGTACTTC. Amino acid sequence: CASSLGPAESSYEQYF.

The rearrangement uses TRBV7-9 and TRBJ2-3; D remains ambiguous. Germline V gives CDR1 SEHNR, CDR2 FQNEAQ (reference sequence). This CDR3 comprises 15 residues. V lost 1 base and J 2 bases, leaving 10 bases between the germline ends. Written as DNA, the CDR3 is TGTGCCAGCAGCTTAGGAGGCCAGATCACAGATACGCAGTATTTT. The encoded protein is CASSLGGQITDTQYF.

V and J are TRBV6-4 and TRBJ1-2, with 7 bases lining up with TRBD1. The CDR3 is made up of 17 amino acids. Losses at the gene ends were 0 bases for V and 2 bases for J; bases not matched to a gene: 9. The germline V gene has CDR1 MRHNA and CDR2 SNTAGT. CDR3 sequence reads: CASSDSMGTALNYGYTF. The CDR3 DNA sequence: TGTGCCAGCAGTGACTCTATGGGGACAGCCCTGAACTATGGCTACACCTTC.

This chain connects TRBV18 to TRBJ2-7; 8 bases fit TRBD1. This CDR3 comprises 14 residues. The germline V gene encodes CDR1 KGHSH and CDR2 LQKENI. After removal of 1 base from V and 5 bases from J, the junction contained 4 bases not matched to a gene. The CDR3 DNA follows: TGTGCCAGCTCACCACTTATACAGGGGGACGAGCAGTACTTC. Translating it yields CASSPLIQGDEQYF.

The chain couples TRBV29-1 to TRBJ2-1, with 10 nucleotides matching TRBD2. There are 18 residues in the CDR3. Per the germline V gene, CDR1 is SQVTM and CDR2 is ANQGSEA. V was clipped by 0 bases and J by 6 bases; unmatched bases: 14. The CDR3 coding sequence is TGCAGCGTTGAAGATTATTTTGGTCAGCGGGAGGGTCCCAATGAGCAGTTCTTC. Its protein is CSVEDYFGQREGPNEQFF.

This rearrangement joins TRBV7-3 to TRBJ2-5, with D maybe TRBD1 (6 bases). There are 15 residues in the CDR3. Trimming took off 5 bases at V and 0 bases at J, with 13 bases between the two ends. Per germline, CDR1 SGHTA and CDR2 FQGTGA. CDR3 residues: CASSTGQPYQETQYF. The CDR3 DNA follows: TGTGCCAGCAGCACGGGACAACCGTACCAAGAGACCCAGTACTTC.

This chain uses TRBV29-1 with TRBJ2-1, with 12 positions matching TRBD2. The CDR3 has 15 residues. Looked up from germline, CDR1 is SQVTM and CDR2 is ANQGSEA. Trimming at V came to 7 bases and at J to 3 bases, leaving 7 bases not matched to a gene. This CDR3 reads CSGDRTSGDYNEQFF. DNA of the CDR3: TGCAGCGGGGACCGGACTAGCGGGGACTACAATGAGCAGTTCTTC.

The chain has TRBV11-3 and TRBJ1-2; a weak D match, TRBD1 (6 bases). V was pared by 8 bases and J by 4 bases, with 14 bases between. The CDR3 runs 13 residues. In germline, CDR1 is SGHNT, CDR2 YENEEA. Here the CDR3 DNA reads TGTGCCAGCCCAACGGGGGGCTTCTATGGCTACACCTTC. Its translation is CASPTGGFYGYTF.

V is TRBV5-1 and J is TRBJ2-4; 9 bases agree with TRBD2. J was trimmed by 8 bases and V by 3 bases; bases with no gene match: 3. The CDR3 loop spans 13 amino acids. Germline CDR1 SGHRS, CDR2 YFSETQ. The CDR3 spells CASSSSGGYIQYF. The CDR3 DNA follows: TGCGCCAGCAGCTCCAGCGGGGGGTACATTCAGTACTTC.

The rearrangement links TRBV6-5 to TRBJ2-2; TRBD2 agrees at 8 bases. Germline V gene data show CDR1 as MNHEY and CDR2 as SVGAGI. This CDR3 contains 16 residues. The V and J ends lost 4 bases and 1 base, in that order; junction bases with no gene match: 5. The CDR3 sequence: CASSSPAGGNTGELFF. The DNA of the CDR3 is TGTGCCAGCAGTTCCCCCGCGGGGGGGAACACCGGGGAGCTGTTTTTT.

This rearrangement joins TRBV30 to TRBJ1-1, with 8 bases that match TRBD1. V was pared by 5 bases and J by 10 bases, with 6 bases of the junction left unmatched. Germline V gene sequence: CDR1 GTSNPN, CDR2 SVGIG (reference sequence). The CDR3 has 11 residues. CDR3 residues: CAWDTGGVAFF. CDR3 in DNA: TGTGCCTGGGACACAGGGGGTGTAGCTTTCTTT.

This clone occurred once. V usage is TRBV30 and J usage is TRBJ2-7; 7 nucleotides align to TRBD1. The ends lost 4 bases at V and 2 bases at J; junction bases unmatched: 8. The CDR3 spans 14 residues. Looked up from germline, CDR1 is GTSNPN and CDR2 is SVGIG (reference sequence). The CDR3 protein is CAWNSWTGAYEQYF. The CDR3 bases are TGTGCCTGGAATTCCTGGACAGGAGCCTACGAGCAGTACTTC.

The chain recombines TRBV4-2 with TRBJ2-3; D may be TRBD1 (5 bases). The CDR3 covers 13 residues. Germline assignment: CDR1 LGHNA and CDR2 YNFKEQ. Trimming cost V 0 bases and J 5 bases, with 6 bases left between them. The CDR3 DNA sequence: TGTGCCAGCAGCCAAGATACAGGAGATACGCAGTATTTT. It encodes CASSQDTGDTQYF.

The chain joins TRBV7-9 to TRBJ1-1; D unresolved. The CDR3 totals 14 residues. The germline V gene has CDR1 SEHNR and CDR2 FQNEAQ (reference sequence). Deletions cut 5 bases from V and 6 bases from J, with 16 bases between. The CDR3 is CASSALTREAEAFF. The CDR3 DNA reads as TGTGCCAGCAGCGCCCTTACGAGAGAAGCTGAAGCTTTCTTT.

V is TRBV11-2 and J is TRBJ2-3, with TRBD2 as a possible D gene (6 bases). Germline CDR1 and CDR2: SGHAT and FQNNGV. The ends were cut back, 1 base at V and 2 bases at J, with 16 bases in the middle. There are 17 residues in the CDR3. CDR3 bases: TGTGCCAGCAGCTTAGTGTATTGGGACTCGAACACAGATACGCAGTATTTT. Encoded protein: CASSLVYWDSNTDTQYF.

The CDR3 DNA reads as TGTGCCAGCAGCTTGGGCAGAAACACAGATACGCAGTATTTT. This sequence encodes CASSLGRNTDTQYF. The chain joins TRBV11-3 to TRBJ2-3; no clear D gene. This CDR3 comprises 14 residues. The V gene's germline CDR1 is SGHNT and CDR2 YENEEA. V lost 3 bases and J 2 bases, leaving 9 bases between the germline ends.

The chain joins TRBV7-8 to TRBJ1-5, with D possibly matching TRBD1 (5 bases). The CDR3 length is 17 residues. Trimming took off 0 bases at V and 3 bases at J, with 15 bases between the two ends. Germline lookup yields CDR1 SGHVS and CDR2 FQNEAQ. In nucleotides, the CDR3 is TGTGCCAGCAGCTTAGCGCTTAATAGGGGCCACAATCAGCCCCAGCATTTT. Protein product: CASSLALNRGHNQPQHF.